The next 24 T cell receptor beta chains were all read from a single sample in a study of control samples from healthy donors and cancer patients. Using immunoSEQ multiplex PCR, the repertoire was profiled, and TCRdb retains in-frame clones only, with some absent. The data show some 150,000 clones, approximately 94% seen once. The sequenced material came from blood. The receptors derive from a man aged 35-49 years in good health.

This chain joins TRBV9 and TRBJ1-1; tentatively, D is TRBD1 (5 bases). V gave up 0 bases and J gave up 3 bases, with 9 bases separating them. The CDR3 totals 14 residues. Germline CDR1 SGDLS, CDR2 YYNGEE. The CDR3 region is CASSVVMGDTEAFF. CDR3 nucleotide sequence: TGTGCCAGCAGCGTAGTAATGGGGGACACTGAAGCTTTCTTT.

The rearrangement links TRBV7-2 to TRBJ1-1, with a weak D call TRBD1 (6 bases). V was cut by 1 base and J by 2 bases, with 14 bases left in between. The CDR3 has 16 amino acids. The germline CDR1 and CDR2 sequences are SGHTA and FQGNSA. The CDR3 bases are TGTGCCAGCAGCTTAGGGAGGGGGTTGGGAAACACTGAAGCTTTCTTT. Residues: CASSLGRGLGNTEAFF.

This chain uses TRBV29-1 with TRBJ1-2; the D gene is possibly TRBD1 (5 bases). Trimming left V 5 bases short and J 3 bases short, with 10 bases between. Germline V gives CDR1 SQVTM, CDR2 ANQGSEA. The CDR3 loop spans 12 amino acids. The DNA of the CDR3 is TGCAGCGTTCCCATAGGGGACTATGGCTACACCTTC. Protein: CSVPIGDYGYTF.

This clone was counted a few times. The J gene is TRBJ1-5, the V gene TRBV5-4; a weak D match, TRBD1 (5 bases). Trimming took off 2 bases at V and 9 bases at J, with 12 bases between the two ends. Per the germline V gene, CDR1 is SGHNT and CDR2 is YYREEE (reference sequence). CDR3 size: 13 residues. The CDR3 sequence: CASSFGLQGPQHF. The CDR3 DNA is TGTGCCAGCAGCTTCGGTCTTCAGGGGCCCCAGCATTTT.

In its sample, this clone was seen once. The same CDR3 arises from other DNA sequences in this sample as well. The CDR3 bases are TGTGCCAGCAGCCCGTTACAGGGTGGCACCTACGAGCAGTACTTC. It yields the protein CASSPLQGGTYEQYF. This chain joins TRBV11-2 and TRBJ2-7; possibly TRBD1 for D (6 bases). Germline assignment: CDR1 SGHAT and CDR2 FQNNGV. V lost 5 bases and J 2 bases, leaving 16 bases between the germline ends. The CDR3 runs 15 residues.

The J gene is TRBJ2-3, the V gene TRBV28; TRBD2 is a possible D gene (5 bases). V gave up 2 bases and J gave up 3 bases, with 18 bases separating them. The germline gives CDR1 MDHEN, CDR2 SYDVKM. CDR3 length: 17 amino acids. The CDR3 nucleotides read TGTGCCAGCAGTTTAGGGCCTATGTTAGGCGGGACAGATACGCAGTATTTT. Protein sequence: CASSLGPMLGGTDTQYF.

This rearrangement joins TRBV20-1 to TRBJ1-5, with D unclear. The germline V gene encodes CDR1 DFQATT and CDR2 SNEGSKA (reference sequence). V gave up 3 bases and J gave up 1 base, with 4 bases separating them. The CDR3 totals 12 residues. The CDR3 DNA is TGCAGTGCTAGTGAGAGCAATCAGCCCCAGCATTTT. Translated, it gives CSASESNQPQHF.

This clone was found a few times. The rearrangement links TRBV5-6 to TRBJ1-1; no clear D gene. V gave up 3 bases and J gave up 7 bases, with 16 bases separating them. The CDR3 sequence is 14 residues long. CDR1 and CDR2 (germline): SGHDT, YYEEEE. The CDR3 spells CASSWWNSNYEAFF. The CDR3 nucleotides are TGTGCCAGCAGCTGGTGGAACAGCAACTATGAAGCTTTCTTT.

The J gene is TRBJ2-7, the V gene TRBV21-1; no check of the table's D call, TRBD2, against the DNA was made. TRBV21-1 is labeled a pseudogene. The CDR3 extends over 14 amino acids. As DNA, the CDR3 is TGTGCCAGCAGCCACCCTAGCGGCCCCTACGAGCAGTACTTC. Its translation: CASSHPSGPYEQYF.

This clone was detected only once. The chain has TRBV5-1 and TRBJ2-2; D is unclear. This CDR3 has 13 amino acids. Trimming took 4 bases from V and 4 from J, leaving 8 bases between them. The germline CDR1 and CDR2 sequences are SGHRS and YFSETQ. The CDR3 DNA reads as TGCGCCAGCAGCGTTGACGGCACCGGGGAGCTGTTTTTT. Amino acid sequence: CASSVDGTGELFF. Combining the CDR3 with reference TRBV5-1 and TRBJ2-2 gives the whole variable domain KAGVTQTPRYLIKTRGQQVTLSCSPISGHRSVSWYQQTPGQGLQFLFEYFSETQRNKGNFPGRFSGRQFSNSRSEMNVSTLELGDSALYLCASSVDGTGELFFGEGSRLTVL.

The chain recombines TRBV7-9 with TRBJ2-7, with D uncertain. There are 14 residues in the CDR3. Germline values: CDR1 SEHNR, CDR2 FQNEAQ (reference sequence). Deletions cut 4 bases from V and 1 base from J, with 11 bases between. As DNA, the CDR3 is TGTGCCAGCAGCTCCGATGGGCTTTCCTACGAGCAGTACTTC. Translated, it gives CASSSDGLSYEQYF.

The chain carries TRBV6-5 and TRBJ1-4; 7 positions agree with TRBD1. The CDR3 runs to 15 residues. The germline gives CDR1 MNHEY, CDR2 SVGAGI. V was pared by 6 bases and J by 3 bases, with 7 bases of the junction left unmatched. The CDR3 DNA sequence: TGTGCCAGCAGCAGACAGGGCGGTTCTAATGAAAAACTGTTTTTT. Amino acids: CASSRQGGSNEKLFF.

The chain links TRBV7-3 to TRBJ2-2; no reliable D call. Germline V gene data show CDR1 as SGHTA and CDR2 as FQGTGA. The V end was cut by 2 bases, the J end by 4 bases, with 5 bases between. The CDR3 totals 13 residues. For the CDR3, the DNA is TGTGCCAGCAGCTTACTAAGCACCGGGGAGCTGTTTTTT. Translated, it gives CASSLLSTGELFF.

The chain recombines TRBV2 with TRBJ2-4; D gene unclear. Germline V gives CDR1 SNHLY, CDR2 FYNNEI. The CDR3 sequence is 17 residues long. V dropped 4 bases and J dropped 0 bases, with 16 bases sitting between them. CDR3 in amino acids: CASSGQDRLLAKNIQYF. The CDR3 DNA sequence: TGTGCCAGCAGTGGGCAGGACCGCCTTCTAGCCAAAAACATTCAGTACTTC.

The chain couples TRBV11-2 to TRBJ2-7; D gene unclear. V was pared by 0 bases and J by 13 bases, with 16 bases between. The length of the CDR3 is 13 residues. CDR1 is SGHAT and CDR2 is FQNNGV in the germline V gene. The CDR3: CASSLDPNRVPYF. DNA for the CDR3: TGTGCCAGCAGCTTAGATCCGAATAGGGTCCCTTACTTC.

CDR3 amino acids: CASRRGAGNEQFF. DNA of the CDR3: TGTGCCAGCAGACGGGGGGCTGGCAATGAGCAGTTCTTC. The chain employs TRBV6-5 and TRBJ2-1, with TRBD2 as a possible D gene (7 bases). Germline lookup yields CDR1 MNHEY and CDR2 SVGAGI. V shed 6 bases and J shed 6 bases, with 12 bases lying between them. The CDR3 contains 13 residues.

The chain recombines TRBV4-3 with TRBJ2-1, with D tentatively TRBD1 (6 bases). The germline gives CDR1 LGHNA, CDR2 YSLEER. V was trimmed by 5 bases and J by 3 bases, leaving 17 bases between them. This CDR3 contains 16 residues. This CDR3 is CASSESGASRYNEQFF. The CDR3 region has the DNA TGCGCCAGCAGCGAATCAGGGGCCAGCCGCTACAATGAGCAGTTCTTC.

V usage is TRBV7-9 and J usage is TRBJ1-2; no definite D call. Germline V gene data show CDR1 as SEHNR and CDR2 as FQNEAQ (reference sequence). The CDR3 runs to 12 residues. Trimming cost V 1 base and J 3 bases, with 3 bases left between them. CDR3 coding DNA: TGTGCCAGCAGCTTAGACGACTATGGCTACACCTTC. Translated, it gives CASSLDDYGYTF.

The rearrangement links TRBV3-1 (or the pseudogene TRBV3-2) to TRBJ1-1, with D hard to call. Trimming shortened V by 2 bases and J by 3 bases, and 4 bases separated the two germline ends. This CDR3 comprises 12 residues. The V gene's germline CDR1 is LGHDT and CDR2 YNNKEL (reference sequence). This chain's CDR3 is CASSQRYTEAFF. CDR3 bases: TGTGCCAGCAGCCAAAGGTACACTGAAGCTTTCTTT.

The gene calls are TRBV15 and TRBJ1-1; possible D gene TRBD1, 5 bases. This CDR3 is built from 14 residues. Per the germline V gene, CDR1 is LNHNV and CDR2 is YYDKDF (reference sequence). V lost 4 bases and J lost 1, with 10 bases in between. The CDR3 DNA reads TGTGCCACCAGCATATGGAGGGGGAACACTGAAGCTTTCTTT. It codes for CATSIWRGNTEAFF.

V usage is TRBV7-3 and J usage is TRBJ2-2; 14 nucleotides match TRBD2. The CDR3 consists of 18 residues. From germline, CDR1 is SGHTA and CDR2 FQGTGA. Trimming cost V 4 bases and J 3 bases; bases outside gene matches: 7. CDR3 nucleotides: TGTGCCAGCAGCTCCATCGGACTAGCGGGGGGAGACACCGGGGAGCTGTTTTTT. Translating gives CASSSIGLAGGDTGELFF.

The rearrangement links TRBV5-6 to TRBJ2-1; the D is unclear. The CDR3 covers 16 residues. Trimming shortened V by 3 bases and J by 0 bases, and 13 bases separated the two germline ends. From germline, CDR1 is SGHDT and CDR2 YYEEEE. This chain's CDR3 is CASSSHLDRSYNEQFF. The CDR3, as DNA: TGTGCCAGCAGCTCGCACCTCGACCGCTCCTACAATGAGCAGTTCTTC.

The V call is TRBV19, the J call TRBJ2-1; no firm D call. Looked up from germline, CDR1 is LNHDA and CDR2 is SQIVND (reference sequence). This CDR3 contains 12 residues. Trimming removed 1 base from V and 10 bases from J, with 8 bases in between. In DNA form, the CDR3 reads TGTGCCAGTAGTATAGTCCCGAGCGAGCAGTTCTTC. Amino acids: CASSIVPSEQFF.

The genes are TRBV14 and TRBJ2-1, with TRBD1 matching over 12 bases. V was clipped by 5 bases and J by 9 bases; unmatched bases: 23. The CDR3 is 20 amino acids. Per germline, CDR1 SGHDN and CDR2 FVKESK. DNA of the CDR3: TGTGCCAGCAGCACCGGGACAGGGGGCGAGATCTCTACCCCAGATGTTGAGCAGTTCTTC. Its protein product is CASSTGTGGEISTPDVEQFF.